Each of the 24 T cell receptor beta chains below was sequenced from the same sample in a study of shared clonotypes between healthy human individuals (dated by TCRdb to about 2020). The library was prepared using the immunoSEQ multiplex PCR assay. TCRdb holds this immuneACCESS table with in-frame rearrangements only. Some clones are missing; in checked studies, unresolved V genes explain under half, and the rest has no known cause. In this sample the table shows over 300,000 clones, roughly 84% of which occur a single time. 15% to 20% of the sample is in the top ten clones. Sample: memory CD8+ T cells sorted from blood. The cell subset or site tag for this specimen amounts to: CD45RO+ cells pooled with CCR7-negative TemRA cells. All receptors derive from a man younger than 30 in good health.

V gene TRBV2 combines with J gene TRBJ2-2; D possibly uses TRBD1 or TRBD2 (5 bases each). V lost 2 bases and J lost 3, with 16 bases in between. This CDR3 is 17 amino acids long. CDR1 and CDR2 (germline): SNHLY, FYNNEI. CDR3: CASSEPGTGSDTGELFF. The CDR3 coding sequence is TGTGCCAGCAGTGAACCAGGGACGGGAAGTGACACCGGGGAGCTGTTTTTT.

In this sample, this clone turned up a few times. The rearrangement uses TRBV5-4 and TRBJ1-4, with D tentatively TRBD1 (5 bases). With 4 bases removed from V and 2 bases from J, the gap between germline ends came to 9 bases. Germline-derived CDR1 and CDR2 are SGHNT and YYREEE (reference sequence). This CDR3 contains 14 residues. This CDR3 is CASSHRGTNEKLFF. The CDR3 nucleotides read TGTGCCAGCAGCCACCGGGGCACTAATGAAAAACTGTTTTTT.

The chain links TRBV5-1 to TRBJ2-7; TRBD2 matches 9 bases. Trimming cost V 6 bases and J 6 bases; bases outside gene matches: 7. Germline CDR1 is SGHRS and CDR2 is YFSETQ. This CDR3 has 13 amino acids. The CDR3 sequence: CASKSSGSVEQYF. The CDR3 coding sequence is TGCGCCAGCAAGAGTAGCGGGAGTGTCGAGCAGTACTTC.

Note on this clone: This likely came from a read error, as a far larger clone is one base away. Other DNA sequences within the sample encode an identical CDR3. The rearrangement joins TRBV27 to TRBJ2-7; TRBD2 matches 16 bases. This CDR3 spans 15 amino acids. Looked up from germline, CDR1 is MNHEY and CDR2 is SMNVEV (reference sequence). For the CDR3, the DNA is TGCGCCAGCAGTTTTGGGGGACTAGCGGGAGGGGTGCAGTACTTC. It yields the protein CASSFGGLAGGVQYF.

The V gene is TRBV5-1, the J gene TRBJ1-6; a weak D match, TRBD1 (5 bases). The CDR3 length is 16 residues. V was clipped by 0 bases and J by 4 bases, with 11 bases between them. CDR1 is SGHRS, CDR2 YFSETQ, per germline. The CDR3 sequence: CASSLDGAGYNSPLHF. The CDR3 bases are TGCGCCAGCAGCTTGGATGGGGCAGGGTATAATTCACCCCTCCACTTT.

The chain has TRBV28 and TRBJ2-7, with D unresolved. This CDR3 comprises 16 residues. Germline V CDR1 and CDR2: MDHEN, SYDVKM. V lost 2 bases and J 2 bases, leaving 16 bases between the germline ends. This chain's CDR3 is CASSLRVFPRTYEQYF. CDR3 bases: TGTGCCAGCAGTTTAAGAGTATTCCCTAGGACCTACGAGCAGTACTTC.

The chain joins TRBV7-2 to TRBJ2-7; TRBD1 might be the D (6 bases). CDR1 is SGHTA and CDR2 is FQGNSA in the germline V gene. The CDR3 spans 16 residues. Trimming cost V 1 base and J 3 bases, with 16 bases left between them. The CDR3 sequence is CASSLVTGWGFYEQYF. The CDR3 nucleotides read TGTGCCAGCAGCTTAGTGACAGGATGGGGATTCTACGAGCAGTACTTC.

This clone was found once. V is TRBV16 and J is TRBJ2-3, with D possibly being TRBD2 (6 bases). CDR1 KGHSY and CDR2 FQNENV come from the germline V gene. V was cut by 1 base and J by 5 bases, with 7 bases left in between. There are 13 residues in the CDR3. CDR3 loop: CASSQWREDTQYF. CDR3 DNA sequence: TGTGCCAGCAGCCAATGGAGGGAAGATACGCAGTATTTT. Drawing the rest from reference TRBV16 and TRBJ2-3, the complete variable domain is GEEVAQTPKHLVRGEGQKAKLYCAPIKGHSYVFWYQQVLKNEFKFLISFQNENVFDETGMPKERFSAKCLPNSPCSLEIQATKLEDSAVYFCASSQWREDTQYFGPGTRLTVL.

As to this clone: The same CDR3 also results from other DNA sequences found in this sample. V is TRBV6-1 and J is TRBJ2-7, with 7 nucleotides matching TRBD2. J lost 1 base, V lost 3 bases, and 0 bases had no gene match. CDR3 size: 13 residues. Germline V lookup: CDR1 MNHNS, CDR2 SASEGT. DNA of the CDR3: TGTGCCAGCAGTGAGGGACTATCCTACGAGCAGTACTTC. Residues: CASSEGLSYEQYF.

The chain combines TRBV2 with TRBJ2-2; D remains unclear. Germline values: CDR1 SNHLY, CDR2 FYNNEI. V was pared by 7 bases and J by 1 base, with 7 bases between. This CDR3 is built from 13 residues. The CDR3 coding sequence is TGTGCCAGCACCCACGGGAACACCGGGGAGCTGTTTTTT. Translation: CASTHGNTGELFF.

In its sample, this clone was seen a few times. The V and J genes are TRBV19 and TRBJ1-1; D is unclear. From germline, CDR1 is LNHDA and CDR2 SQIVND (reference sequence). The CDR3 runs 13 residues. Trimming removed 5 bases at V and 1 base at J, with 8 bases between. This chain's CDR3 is CASSLARNTEAFF. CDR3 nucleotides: TGTGCCAGTAGTCTTGCGAGGAACACTGAAGCTTTCTTT.

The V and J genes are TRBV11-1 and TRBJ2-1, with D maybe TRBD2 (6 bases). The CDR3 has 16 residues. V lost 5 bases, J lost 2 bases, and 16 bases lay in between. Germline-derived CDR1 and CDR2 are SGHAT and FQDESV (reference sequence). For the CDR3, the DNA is TGTGCCAGCAGCAAAGAGCTTGGGGGGACCTACAATGAGCAGTTCTTC. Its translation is CASSKELGGTYNEQFF.

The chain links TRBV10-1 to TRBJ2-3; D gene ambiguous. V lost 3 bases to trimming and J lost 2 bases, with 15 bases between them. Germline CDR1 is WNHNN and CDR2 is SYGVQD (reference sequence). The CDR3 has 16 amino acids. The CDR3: CASSEYNIAVTDTQYF. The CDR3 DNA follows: TGCGCCAGCAGTGAATACAACATCGCGGTCACAGATACGCAGTATTTT.

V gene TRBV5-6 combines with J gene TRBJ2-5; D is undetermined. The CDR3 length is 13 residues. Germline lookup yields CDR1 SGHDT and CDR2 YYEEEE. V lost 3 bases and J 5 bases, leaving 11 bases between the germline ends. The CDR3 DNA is TGTGCCAGCAGCTGGTCCTCCGGGGAGACCCAGTACTTC. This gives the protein CASSWSSGETQYF.

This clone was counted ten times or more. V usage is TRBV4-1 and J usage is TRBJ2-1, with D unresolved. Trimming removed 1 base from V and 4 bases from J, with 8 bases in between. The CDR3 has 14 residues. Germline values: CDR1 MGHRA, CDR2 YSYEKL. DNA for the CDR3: TGCGCCAGCAGCCAAGCGTGGCTATACAATGAGCAGTTCTTC. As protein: CASSQAWLYNEQFF.

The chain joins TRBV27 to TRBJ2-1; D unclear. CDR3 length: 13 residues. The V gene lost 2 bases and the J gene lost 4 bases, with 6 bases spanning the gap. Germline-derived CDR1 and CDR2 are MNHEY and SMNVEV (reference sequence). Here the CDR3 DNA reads TGTGCCAGCAGTTTAGACGGATACAATGAGCAGTTCTTC. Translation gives CASSLDGYNEQFF.

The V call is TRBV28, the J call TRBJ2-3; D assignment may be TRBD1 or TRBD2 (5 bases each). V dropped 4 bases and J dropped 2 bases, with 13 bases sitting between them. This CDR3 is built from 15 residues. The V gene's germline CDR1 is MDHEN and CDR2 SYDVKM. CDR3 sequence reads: CASSSGTSPTDTQYF. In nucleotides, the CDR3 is TGTGCCAGCAGTTCCGGGACGTCCCCCACAGATACGCAGTATTTT.

DNA for the CDR3: TGTGCCAGTGTTTGGGGCGCCGGCTACGAGCAGTACTTC. Residues: CASVWGAGYEQYF. J is TRBJ2-7 and V is TRBV28; possibly TRBD1 for D (5 bases). Trimming removed 9 bases from V and 3 bases from J, with 15 bases in between. The CDR3 contains 13 residues. Germline CDR1 MDHEN, CDR2 SYDVKM.

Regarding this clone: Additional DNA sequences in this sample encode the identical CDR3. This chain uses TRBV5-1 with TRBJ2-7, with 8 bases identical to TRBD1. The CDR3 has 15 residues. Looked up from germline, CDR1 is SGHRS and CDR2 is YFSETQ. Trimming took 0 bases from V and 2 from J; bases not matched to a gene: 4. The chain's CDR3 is CASSLVAGGAYEQYF. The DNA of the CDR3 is TGCGCCAGCAGCTTGGTGGCAGGGGGCGCCTACGAGCAGTACTTC.

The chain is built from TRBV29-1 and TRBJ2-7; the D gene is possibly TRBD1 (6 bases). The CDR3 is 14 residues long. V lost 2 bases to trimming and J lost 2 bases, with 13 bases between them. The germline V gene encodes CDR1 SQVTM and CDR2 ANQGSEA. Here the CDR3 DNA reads TGCAGCGTTGAATTAGGACAGACTACCTACGAGCAGTACTTC. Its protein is CSVELGQTTYEQYF.

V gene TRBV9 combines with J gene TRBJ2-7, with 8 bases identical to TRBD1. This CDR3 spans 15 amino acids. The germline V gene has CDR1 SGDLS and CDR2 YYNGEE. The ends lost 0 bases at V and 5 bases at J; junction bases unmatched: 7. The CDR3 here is CASSVAGQGWHEQYF. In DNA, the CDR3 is TGTGCCAGCAGCGTAGCCGGACAGGGTTGGCACGAGCAGTACTTC.

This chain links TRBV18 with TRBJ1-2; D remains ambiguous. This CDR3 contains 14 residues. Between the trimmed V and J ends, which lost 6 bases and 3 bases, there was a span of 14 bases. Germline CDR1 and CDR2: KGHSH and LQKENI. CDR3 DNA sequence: TGTGCCAGCTCGGAACTCCCGACGCACTATGGCTACACCTTC. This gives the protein CASSELPTHYGYTF.

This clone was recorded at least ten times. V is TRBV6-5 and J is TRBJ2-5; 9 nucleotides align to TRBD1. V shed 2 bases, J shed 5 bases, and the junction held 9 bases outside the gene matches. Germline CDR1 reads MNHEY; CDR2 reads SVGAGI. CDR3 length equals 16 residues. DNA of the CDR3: TGTGCCAGCAGTTACCCGGACAGGGGAAGTGAGGAGACCCAGTACTTC. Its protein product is CASSYPDRGSEETQYF.

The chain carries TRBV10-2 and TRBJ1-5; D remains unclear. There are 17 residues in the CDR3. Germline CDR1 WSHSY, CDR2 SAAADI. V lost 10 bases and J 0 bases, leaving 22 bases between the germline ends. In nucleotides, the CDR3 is TGCGCCACCCGGAGCCTAGACCCTACCTTTAGCAATCAGCCCCAGCATTTT. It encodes CATRSLDPTFSNQPQHF.